This T cell receptor beta chain was observed in a study of shared clonotypes between healthy human individuals. Whole-study findings and limits: Depth was large, yet rarefaction showed that sorted-subset sequencing was incomplete.

Measured with immunoSEQ multiplex PCR; TCRdb has only the in-frame clones, and not every one. The sample lists some 1.4 million clones, around 97% occurring once. V shed 4 bases and J 3 bases; nucleotides not matched to a gene: 9. From germline, CDR1 is SGHTA and CDR2 FQGNSA. The CDR3 sequence is 17 residues long. Remarks on this clone: Its cognate antigen is unknown.

The J gene is TRBJ2-7, the V gene TRBV7-2, with 13 positions matching TRBD2. This clonotype originated in a man aged 30 to 39 in good health. The sample comprised naive CD4+ T cells sorted from blood. Noted subset: CD45RA+ positively selected. CDR3 DNA sequence: TGTGCCAGCAGCTACTTAACGGGACTAGCGGGATTCTACGAGCAGTACTTC. The encoded protein is CASSYLTGLAGFYEQYF.